These T cell receptor beta chains were read from a single sample in a study of T cells in Graves' hyperthyroidism and ophthalmopathy. TCRdb called the multiplex PCR reads again in MiXCR, with one record for every CDR3 protein. The data show 450,000 to 600,000 distinct CDR3 sequences, around 20% seen once. The sequenced sample was blood. These receptor sequences come from a man in his forties with Graves' ophthalmopathy. Both conserved end residues are part of each CDR3. D genes are given only for firm matches. Part of the rows lack a size; the others show once, few, many or a class for expanded clones.

V gene: TRBV6-1; D gene: NA; CDR3 length: 15; clone size: few; J gene: TRBJ2-1; CDR3 DNA: TGTGCCAGCAGCGAACAGGGAATCCGAAGTGATGAGCAGTTCTTC; CDR3 protein: CASSEQGIRSDEQFF
V gene: TRBV9; D gene: NA; CDR3 length: 15; clone size: NA; J gene: TRBJ1-3; CDR3 DNA: TGTGCCAGCAGCTCGGGGGAGGCGTTAGGAAACACCATATATTTT; CDR3 protein: CASSSGEALGNTIYF
V gene: TRBV27; D gene: TRBD2; CDR3 length: 19; clone size: many; J gene: TRBJ2-7; CDR3 DNA: TGTGCCAGCAGTTTGAAGTCCTTCCGAGAGCGGGGCAGATCCTACGAGCAGTACTTC; CDR3 protein: CASSLKSFRERGRSYEQYF
V gene: TRBV20-1; D gene: NA; CDR3 length: 14; clone size: many; J gene: TRBJ1-5; CDR3 DNA: TGCAGTGCTACACGGGACGGCCGCACTCAGCCCCAGCATTTT; CDR3 protein: CSATRDGRTQPQHF
V gene: TRBV7-9; D gene: NA; CDR3 length: 12; clone size: many; J gene: TRBJ1-2; CDR3 DNA: TGTGCCAGCAGCTCCGACGGCTATGGCTACACCTTC; CDR3 protein: CASSSDGYGYTF
V gene: TRBV6-2/TRBV6-3; D gene: NA; CDR3 length: 14; clone size: once; J gene: TRBJ1-1; CDR3 DNA: TGTGCCAGCAGTTACCGGGGAGTAAACACTGAAGCTTTCTTT; CDR3 protein: CASSYRGVNTEAFF
V gene: TRBV6-2/TRBV6-3; D gene: NA; CDR3 length: 16; clone size: NA; J gene: TRBJ1-5; CDR3 DNA: TGTGCCAGCCGATGGGGGGGGACAACTAGCAATCAGCCCCAGCATTTT; CDR3 protein: CASRWGGTTSNQPQHF
V gene: TRBV7-9; D gene: NA; CDR3 length: 13; clone size: NA; J gene: TRBJ2-7; CDR3 DNA: TGTGCCAGCAGCTTAGCGCCGGGGTACGAGCAGTACTTC; CDR3 protein: CASSLAPGYEQYF
V gene: TRBV7-2; D gene: TRBD1; CDR3 length: 16; clone size: NA; J gene: TRBJ2-4; CDR3 DNA: TGTGCCAGCAGCTCCGGGATTAGACAGGGCAGGGACATTCAGTACTTC; CDR3 protein: CASSSGIRQGRDIQYF
V gene: TRBV20-1; D gene: TRBD2; CDR3 length: 19; clone size: NA; J gene: TRBJ2-2; CDR3 DNA: TGCAGTGCTAGAGGAGAAACGGGACTAGCGGGAGATTACACCGGGGAGCTGTTTTTT; CDR3 protein: CSARGETGLAGDYTGELFF
V gene: TRBV27; D gene: NA; CDR3 length: 15; clone size: NA; J gene: TRBJ2-3; CDR3 DNA: TGTGCCAGCAGTTTAGGGGTACGACAGTCAGATACGCAGTATTTT; CDR3 protein: CASSLGVRQSDTQYF
V gene: TRBV5-6; D gene: NA; CDR3 length: 15; clone size: NA; J gene: TRBJ2-7; CDR3 DNA: TGTGCCAGCAGCACGCTAGGCCCGGGACGCTACGAGCAGTACTTC; CDR3 protein: CASSTLGPGRYEQYF
V gene: TRBV12-3/TRBV12-4; D gene: TRBD1; CDR3 length: 17; clone size: NA; J gene: TRBJ2-6; CDR3 DNA: TGTGCCAGCAGCCCAAGGACAGGGGGATATGGGGCCGACGTCCTGACTTTC; CDR3 protein: CASSPRTGGYGADVLTF
V gene: TRBV3-1; D gene: NA; CDR3 length: 13; clone size: NA; J gene: TRBJ1-5; CDR3 DNA: TGTGCCAGCAGCCCGGTAGGGGCTCAGCCCCAGCATTTT; CDR3 protein: CASSPVGAQPQHF
V gene: TRBV6-1; D gene: NA; CDR3 length: 11; clone size: NA; J gene: TRBJ1-3; CDR3 DNA: TGTGCCAGCTTCGAGTCGAACACCATATATTTT; CDR3 protein: CASFESNTIYF